This TCR beta chain was recovered during a study of CD8 T cells in Susac syndrome. The CDR3 runs to 14 residues. Germline V gene lookup returns CDR1 SGHVS and CDR2 FNYEAQ. Study outcomes and limitations: The relatively small number of individuals in the TCR sequencing and HLA analysis was acknowledged by the study.

An amount of RNA that ranged from 0.5 to 1 ug was reverse transcribed with random hexamers. TCRdb itself ran the immunoSEQ multiplex PCR reads through MiXCR, one entry per CDR3 protein. The sample has around 280,000 distinct CDR3 sequences; about 92% are singletons. In its sample, this clonotype was seen once. What it recognizes is unknown. Sequence at one end of the junction differs from germline and may be a read error. V usage is TRBV7-6 and J usage is TRBJ1-1, with D perhaps matching TRBD1 (5 bases). This TCR was recovered from a human donor with multiple sclerosis. Sequencing used CD4+ T cells from PBMCs. The chain's CDR3 is CASSLEGEGTEAFF. The CDR3 DNA sequence: TGTGCCAGCAGCTTAGAAGGGGAAGGCACTGAAGCTTTTTTT.